The next 2 T cell receptor beta chains were all read from a single sample in a study of vaccination and CD4 T cells after COVID-19. Their specific antigens are unknown. An Oncomine TCR Beta short-read assay was used to sequence the DNA from cultured CD4+ T cells. From the PCR reads, TCRdb called clonotypes with MiXCR, one entry per CDR3 protein. The repertoire holds more than 15,000 distinct CDR3 sequences, with approximately 42% as singletons. Described treatment: approximately 10-day PBMC culture with coronavirus spike peptide pools or control peptides (ViraFEST assay). The input for sequencing was CD4+ T cells from blood, cultured in vitro, taken before SARS-CoV-2 vaccination. These receptors all come from a human donor who had recovered from COVID-19.

The chain carries TRBV29-1 and TRBJ1-2; TRBD1 is a possible D gene (6 bases). Germline CDR1 is SQVTM and CDR2 is ANQGSEA. CDR3 size: 13 residues. The V end lost 2 bases, the J end lost 2 bases, and 9 bases lay between the germline ends. CDR3 sequence: CSVEPGANYGYTF. DNA of the CDR3: TGCAGCGTTGAACCGGGGGCGAACTATGGCTACACCTTC.

The rearrangement uses TRBV7-9 and TRBJ2-3, with a possible D match to TRBD1 (5 bases). V lost 3 bases and J 5 bases, leaving 12 bases between the germline ends. The length of the CDR3 is 14 residues. The germline V gene has CDR1 SEHNR and CDR2 FQNEAQ (reference sequence). Here the CDR3 DNA reads TGTGCCAGCAGCTTTGATTGGCAGGGAGATACGCAGTATTTT. Translation: CASSFDWQGDTQYF.